Described below is a single T cell receptor beta chain sequence and its context. The assay was immunoSEQ multiplex PCR, and TCRdb's table has in-frame clones only and misses some. The table lists roughly 410,000 clones, more than 70% of them singletons. This entry belongs to a study of blood T cell repertoires in COVID-19. Across the whole study: Sources were T cells, B-cell-depleted T cells, or PBMCs; the material itself was cDNA or gDNA.

This clonotype was obtained from a woman aged 60-75 years with COVID-19, enrolled during active disease. The material sequenced was peripheral blood.

CDR3 sequence (DNA): TGTGCCAGCAGTGTCGTGGCAGGTGCCGCTGAAGCTTTCTTT. It specifies CASSVVAGAAEAFF. The J gene is TRBJ1-1, the V gene TRBV2, with D unclear. The CDR3 runs 14 residues. Looked up from germline, CDR1 is SNHLY and CDR2 is FYNNEI. Between the trimmed V and J ends, which lost 4 bases and 6 bases, there was a span of 15 bases.